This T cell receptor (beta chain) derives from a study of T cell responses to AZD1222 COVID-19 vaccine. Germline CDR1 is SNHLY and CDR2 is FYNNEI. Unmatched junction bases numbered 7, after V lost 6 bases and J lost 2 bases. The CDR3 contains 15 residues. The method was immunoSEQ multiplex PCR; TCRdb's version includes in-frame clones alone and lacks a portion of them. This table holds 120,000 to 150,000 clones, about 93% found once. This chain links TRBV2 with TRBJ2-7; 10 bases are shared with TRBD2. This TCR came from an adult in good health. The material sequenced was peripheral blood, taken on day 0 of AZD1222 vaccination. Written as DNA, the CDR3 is TGTGCCAGCAGATACGGACTAGCGGCCACCTACGAGCAGTACTTC. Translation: CASRYGLAATYEQYF.